This T cell receptor (beta chain) was sequenced during a study of CD8 T cells in ankylosing spondylitis. Study findings and constraints: What appeared characteristic of ankylosing spondylitis blood was a TCR beta motif of 7 or 8 highly homologous variants.

TCRdb reanalysed the 5' RACE reads using MiXCR and keeps one entry per CDR3 protein. The table records some 450,000 distinct CDR3 sequences, under 20% of them present only once. This clonotype came up a few times. Its specificity is unknown. Trimming left V 5 bases short and J 6 bases short, with 13 bases between. The CDR3 is 14 amino acids. Per the germline V gene, CDR1 is LGHDT and CDR2 is YNNKEL (reference sequence). The sample comprised blood, either unsorted or a sorted T cell fraction (not recorded which). This TCR derives from a male donor with ankylosing spondylitis. The V gene is TRBV3-1, the J gene TRBJ2-2; D unresolved. The CDR3 here is CASSLPAGAGELFF. DNA for the CDR3: TGTGCCAGCAGCTTACCCGCTGGGGCCGGGGAGCTGTTTTTT.